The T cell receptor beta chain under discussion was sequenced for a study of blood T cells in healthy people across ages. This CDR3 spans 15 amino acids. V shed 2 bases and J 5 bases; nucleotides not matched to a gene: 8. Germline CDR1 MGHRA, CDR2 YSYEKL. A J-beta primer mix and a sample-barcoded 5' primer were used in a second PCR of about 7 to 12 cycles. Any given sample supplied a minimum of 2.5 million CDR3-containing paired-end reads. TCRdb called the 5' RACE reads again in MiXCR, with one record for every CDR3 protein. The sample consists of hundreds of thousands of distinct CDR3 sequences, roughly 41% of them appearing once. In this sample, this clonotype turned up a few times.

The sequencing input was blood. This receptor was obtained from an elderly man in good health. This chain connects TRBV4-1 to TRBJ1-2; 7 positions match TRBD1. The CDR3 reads CASSQRTGFEYGYTF. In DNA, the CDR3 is TGCGCCAGCAGCCAACGGACAGGCTTCGAGTATGGCTACACCTTC.